This T cell receptor (beta chain) was sequenced for a study of shared clonotypes between healthy human individuals. The CDR3 is 15 residues long. The ends were cut back, 5 bases at V and 1 base at J, with 14 bases in the middle. The germline gives CDR1 MDHEN, CDR2 SYDVKM. 300 ng DNA, some 30,000 T cell genomes, went into unsorted PBMC replicate PCRs. It was on ten immunoSEQ deep assay plates that unsorted PBMC DNA was sequenced. Methods used by the authors: Because ImmunoSEQ provided only junction sequences with no quality scores, the filtering differed. Here immunoSEQ multiplex PCR was the method, and the copy in TCRdb shows in-frame clones only, minus some. V and J calls plus clone size are reproduced from that table; the DNA served to infer D and trimming. The data show about 470,000 clones, around 75% seen once.

Material for sequencing was PBMCs. V is TRBV28 and J is TRBJ2-5; possibly TRBD1 or TRBD2 for D (5 bases each). This sequence was found in a woman aged 40-49 years in good health. Some clones in this sample may be carry-over from other donors' samples. The CDR3 region has the DNA TGTGCCAGCAGTCCATACCGGGACCGCCAAGAGACCCAGTACTTC. This sequence encodes CASSPYRDRQETQYF.